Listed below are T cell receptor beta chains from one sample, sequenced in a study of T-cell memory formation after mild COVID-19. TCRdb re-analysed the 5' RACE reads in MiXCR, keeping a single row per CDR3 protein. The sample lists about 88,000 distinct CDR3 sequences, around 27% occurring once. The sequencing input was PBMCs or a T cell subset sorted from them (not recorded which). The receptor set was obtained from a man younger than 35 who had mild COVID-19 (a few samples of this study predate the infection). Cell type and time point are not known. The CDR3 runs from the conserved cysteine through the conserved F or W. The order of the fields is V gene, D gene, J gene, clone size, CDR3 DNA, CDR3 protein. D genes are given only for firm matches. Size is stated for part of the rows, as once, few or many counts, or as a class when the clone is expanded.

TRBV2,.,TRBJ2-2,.,TGTGCCACAACAGTCTCCCTAATACTAGCTAACACCGGGGAGCTGTTTTTT,CATTVSLILANTGELFF
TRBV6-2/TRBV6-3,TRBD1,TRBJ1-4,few,TGTGCCAGCAGCGGACAGGGGGGTGAAAAACTGTTTTTT,CASSGQGGEKLFF
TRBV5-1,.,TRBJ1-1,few,TGCGCCAGCAGCCCCAGGGGCCTGAACACTGAAGCTTTCTTT,CASSPRGLNTEAFF
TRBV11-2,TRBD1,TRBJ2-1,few,TGTGCCAGCAGCAACCCGGGACAGGGGTATCATGAGCAGTTCTTC,CASSNPGQGYHEQFF
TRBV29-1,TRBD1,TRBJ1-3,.,TGCAGCGCCCGACGACAGGGCTCGGGAAACACCATATATTTT,CSARRQGSGNTIYF
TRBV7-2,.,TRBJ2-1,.,TGTGCCAGCAGCTTAGGGCCCGACAATGAGCAGTTCTTC,CASSLGPDNEQFF
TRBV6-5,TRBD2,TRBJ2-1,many,TGTGCCAGCAGCCTAACCGGGACTAGCGGGATATCGGGCAATGAGCAGTTCTTC,CASSLTGTSGISGNEQFF
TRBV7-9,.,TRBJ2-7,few,TGTGCCGGTGGGGGCAGGGGCTACGAGCAGTACTTC,CAGGGRGYEQYF
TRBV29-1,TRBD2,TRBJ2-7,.,TGCAGCTCCACGGGAGGGAACTACGAGCAGTACTTC,CSSTGGNYEQYF
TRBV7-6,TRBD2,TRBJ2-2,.,TGTGCCAGCAGCTTAAGTCTAGCGGGGCCCGGGGAGCTGTTTTTT,CASSLSLAGPGELFF
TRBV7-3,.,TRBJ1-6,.,TGTGCCAGCAGCCGGGGGGGTGGCTCACCCCTCCACTTT,CASSRGGGSPLHF
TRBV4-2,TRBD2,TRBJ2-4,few,TGTGCCAGCAGCCAAACCGGGACTAGCGCTGCCAAAAACATTCAGTACTTC,CASSQTGTSAAKNIQYF
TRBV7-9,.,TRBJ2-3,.,TGTGCCAGCAGCTTTGCTGGTTCGCAGTATTTT,CASSFAGSQYF
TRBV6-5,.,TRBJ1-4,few,TGTGCCAGCAAGACCGGGGGACGGGAAAAACTGTTTTTT,CASKTGGREKLFF
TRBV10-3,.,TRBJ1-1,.,TGTGCCATGACCCGGGACGGGAACACTGAAGCTTTCTTT,CAMTRDGNTEAFF
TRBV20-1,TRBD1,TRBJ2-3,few,TGCAGTGCTAGATCCGGACAGGGGGGCACAGATACGCAGTATTTT,CSARSGQGGTDTQYF
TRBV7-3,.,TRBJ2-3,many,TGTGCCAGCAGCTCACGGGTCACAGATACGCAGTATTTT,CASSSRVTDTQYF